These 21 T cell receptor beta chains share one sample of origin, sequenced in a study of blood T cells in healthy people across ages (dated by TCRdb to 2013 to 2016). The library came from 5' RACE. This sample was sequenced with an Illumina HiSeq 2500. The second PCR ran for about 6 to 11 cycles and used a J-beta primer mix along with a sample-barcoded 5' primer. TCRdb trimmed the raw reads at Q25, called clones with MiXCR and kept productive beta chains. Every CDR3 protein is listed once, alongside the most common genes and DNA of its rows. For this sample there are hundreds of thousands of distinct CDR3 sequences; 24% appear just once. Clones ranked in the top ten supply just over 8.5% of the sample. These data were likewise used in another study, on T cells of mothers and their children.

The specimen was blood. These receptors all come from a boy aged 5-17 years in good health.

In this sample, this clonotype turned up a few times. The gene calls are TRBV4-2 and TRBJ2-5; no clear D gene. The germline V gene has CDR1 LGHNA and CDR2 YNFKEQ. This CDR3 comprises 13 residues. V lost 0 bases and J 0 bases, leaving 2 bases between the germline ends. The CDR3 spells CASSQEDQETQYF. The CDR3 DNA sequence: TGTGCCAGCAGCCAAGAGGACCAAGAGACCCAGTACTTC.

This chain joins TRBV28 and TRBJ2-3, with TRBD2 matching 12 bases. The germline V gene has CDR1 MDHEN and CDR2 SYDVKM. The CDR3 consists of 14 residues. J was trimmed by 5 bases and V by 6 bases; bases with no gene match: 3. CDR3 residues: CASRTSGGRDTQYF. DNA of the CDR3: TGTGCCAGCAGAACTAGCGGGGGGCGAGATACGCAGTATTTT.

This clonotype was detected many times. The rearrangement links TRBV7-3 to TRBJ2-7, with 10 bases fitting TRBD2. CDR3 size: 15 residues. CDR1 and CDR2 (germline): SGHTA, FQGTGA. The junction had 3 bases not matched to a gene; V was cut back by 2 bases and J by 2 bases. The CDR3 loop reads CASSLHGLAAYEQYF. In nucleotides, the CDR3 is TGTGCCAGCAGCTTACACGGACTAGCGGCCTACGAGCAGTACTTC.

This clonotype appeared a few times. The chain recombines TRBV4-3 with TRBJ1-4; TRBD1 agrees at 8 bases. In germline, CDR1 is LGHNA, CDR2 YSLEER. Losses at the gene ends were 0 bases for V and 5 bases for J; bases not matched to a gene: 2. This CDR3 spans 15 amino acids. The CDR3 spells CASSQEWTGNEKLFF. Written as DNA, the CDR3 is TGCGCCAGCAGCCAAGAATGGACAGGGAATGAAAAACTGTTTTTT.

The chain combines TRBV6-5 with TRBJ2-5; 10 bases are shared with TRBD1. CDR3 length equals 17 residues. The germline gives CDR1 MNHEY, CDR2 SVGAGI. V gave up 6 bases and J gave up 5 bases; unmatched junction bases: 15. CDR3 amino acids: CASRSGQGWSGRETQYF. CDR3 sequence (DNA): TGTGCCAGCAGGTCGGGACAGGGGTGGTCCGGTCGGGAGACCCAGTACTTC.

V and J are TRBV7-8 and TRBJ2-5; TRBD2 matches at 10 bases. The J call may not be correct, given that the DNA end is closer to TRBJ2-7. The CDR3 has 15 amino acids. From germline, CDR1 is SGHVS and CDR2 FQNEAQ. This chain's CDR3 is CASSPASGRHSEQYF. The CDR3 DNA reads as TGTGCCAGCAGTCCAGCTAGCGGGAGACACAGCGAGCAGTACTTC.

CDR3 DNA: TGTGCCAGCAGCTTAGGTGTAGGGAACACTGAAGCTTTCTTT. It translates to CASSLGVGNTEAFF. This rearrangement joins TRBV7-9 to TRBJ1-1; D gene uncertain. The germline V and J ends were trimmed by 1 base and 1 base, with 7 bases remaining between them. The CDR3 is made up of 14 amino acids. CDR1 is SEHNR, CDR2 FQNEAQ, per germline (reference sequence).

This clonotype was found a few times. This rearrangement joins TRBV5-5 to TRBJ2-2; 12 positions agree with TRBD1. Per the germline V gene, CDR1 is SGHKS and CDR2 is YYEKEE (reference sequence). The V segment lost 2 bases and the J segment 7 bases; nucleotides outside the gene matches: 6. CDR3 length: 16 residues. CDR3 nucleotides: TGTGCCAGCAGCTTCCGGGACAGGGGGCGCGTCGGGGAGCTGTTTTTT. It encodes CASSFRDRGRVGELFF.

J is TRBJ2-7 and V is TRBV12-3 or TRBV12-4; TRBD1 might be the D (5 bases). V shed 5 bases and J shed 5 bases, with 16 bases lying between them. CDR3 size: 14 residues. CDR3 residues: CASSLFRGTNEQYF. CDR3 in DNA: TGTGCCAGCAGTCTGTTTAGGGGTACGAACGAGCAGTACTTC.

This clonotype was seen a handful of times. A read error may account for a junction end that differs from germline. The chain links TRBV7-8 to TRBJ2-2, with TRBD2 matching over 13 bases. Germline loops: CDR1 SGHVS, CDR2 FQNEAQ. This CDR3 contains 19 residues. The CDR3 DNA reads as TGTGTCAGCAGCCAACTACGGACTAGCGGGAGTGTGAACACCGGGGAGCTGTTTTTT. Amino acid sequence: CVSSQLRTSGSVNTGELFF.

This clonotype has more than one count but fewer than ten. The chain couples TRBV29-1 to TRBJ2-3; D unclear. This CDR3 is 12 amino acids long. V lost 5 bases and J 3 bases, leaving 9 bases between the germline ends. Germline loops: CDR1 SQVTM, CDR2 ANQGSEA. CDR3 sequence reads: CSVRTQTDTQYF. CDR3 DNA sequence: TGCAGCGTTAGGACCCAAACAGATACGCAGTATTTT.

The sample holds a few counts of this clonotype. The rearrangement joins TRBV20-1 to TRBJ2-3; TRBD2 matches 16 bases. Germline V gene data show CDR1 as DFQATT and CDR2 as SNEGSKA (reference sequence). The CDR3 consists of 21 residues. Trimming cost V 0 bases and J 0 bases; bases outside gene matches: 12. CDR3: CSARDLRGLAGGSSSTDTQYF. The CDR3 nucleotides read TGCAGTGCTAGAGATCTCCGGGGACTAGCGGGGGGGAGTTCTAGCACAGATACGCAGTATTTT.

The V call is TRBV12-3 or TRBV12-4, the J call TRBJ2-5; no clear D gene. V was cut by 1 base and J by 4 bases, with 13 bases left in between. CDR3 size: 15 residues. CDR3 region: CASSLGDPYGETQYF. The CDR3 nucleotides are TGTGCCAGCAGTTTAGGAGACCCCTACGGAGAGACCCAGTACTTC.

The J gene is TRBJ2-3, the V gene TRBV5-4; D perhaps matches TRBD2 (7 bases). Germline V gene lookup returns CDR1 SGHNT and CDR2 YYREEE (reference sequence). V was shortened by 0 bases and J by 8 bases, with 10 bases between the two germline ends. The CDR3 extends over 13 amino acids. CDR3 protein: CASSLAGGRTQYF. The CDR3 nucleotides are TGTGCCAGCAGCTTGGCGGGGGGCCGTACGCAGTATTTT.

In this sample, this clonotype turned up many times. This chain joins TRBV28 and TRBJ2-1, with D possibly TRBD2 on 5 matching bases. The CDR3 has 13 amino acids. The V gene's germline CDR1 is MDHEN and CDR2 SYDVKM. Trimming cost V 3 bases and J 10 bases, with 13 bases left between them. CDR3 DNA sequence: TGTGCCAGCAGTTTGAATTCGGGGAGCGAGCAGTTCTTC. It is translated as CASSLNSGSEQFF.

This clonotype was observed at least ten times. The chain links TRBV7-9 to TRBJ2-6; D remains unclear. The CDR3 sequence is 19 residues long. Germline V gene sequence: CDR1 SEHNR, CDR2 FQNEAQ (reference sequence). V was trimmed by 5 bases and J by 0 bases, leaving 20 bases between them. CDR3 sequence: CASSPGRFATLSGANVLTF. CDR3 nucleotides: TGTGCCAGCAGCCCCGGTAGGTTTGCCACCCTCTCTGGGGCCAACGTCCTGACTTTC.

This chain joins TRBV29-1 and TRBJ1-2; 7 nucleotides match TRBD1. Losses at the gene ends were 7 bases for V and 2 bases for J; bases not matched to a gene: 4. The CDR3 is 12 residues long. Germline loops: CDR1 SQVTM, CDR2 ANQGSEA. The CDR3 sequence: CSALQGNYGYTF. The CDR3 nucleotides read TGCAGCGCTCTACAGGGGAACTATGGCTACACCTTC.

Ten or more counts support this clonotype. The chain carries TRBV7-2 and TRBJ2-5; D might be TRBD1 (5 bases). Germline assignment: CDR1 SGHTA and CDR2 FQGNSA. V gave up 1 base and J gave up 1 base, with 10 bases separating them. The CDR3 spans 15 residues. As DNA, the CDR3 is TGTGCCAGCAGCTTAGGGATAGGGGCCCAAGAGACCCAGTACTTC. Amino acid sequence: CASSLGIGAQETQYF.

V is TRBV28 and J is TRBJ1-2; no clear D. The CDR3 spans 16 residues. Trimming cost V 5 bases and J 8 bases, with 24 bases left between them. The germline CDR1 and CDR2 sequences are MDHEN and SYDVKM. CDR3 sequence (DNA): TGTGCCAGCAGTCTAATCCCAAGGACGGGGTTCGAGGGCTACACCTTC. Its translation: CASSLIPRTGFEGYTF.

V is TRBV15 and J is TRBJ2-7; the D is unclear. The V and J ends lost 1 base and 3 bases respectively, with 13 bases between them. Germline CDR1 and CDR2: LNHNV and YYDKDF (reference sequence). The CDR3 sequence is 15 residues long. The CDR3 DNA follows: TGTGCCACCAGCAGAGGGCAGGCAGCAGGCTACGAGCAGTACTTC. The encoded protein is CATSRGQAAGYEQYF.

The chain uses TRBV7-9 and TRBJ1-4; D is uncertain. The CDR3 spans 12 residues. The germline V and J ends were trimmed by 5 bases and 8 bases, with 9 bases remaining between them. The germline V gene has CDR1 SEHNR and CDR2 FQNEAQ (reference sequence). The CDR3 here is CASSPPEEKLFF. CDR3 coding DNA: TGTGCCAGCAGCCCCCCAGAGGAAAAACTGTTTTTT. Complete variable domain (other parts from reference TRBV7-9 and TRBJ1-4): DTGVSQNPRHKITKRGQNVTFRCDPISEHNRLYWYRQTLGQGPEFLTYFQNEAQLEKSRLLSDRFSAERPKGSFSTLEIQRTEQGDSAMYLCASSPPEEKLFFGSGTQLSVL.